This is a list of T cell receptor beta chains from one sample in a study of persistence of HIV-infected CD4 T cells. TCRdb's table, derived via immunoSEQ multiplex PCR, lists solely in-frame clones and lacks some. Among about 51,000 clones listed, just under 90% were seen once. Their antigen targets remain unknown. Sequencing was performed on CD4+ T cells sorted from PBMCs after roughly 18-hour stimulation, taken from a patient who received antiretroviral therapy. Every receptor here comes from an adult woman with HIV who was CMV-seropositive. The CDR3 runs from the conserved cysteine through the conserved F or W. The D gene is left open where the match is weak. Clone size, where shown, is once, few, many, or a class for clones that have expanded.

CASSYIGGAHEQYF	TGTGCCAGCAGTTACATCGGGGGAGCCCACGAGCAGTACTTC	NA	TRBV6-2/TRBV6-3	TRBJ2-7	once
CASSLDWAGNTIYF	TGCGCCAGCAGCCTTGATTGGGCTGGAAACACCATATATTTT	NA	TRBV4-1	TRBJ1-3	NA
CASSREGHNSPLHF	TGTGCCAGCAGTCGGGAGGGCCATAATTCACCCCTCCACTTT	NA	TRBV6-5	TRBJ1-6	NA
CASSFSPGSGSAGANVLTF	TGTGCCAGCAGTTTTTCCCCGGGGAGCGGGAGTGCTGGGGCCAACGTCCTGACTTTC	TRBD2	TRBV28	TRBJ2-6	NA
CASSNRGESRTF	TGTGCCAGTAGTAACAGGGGTGAGTCTCGGACCTTC	TRBD1	TRBV19	TRBJ1-2	NA
CASSKRGSETQYF	TGTGCCAGCTCCAAGAGAGGGAGCGAGACCCAGTACTTC	NA	TRBV18	TRBJ2-5	NA
CASQGLALNTGELFF	TGTGCCAGCCAAGGACTAGCGCTCAACACCGGGGAGCTGTTTTTT	TRBD2	TRBV2	TRBJ2-2	few
CASSPASTGRNTEAFF	TGCGCCAGCAGCCCAGCGTCTACAGGTAGGAACACTGAAGCTTTCTTT	NA	TRBV5-1	TRBJ1-1	NA
CASWDRVKGQTEAFF	TGTGCCAGCTGGGATAGGGTCAAGGGTCAGACTGAAGCTTTCTTT	NA	TRBV2	TRBJ1-1	NA
CASNRGGYGYTF	TGTGCCAGTAACAGGGGGGGCTATGGCTACACCTTC	TRBD1	TRBV6-5	TRBJ1-2	NA
CASTFKGQGGYEQYF	TGTGCCAGCACCTTTAAGGGACAGGGTGGGTACGAGCAGTACTTC	TRBD1	TRBV2	TRBJ2-7	NA
CASSLRGPAGNYGYTF	TGTGCCAGCAGCCTCCGAGGGCCGGCAGGAAACTATGGCTACACCTTC	NA	TRBV3-1/TRBV3-2	TRBJ1-2	NA
CASSAGHSATNEKLFF	TGTGCCAGCAGCGCGGGACACTCGGCGACTAATGAAAAACTGTTTTTT	NA	TRBV9	TRBJ1-4	NA
CASSQGATYEQYF	TGTGCCAGCAGCCAAGGGGCCACCTACGAGCAGTACTTC	NA	TRBV3-1/TRBV3-2	TRBJ2-7	NA
CASSPGMNTEAFF	TGTGCCAGCTCACCGGGGATGAACACTGAAGCTTTCTTT	NA	TRBV18	TRBJ1-1	few
CASSFAQGEGGIQYF	TGCGCCAGCAGCTTCGCACAGGGGGAAGGGGGCATTCAGTACTTC	TRBD1	TRBV5-1	TRBJ2-4	NA
CASSLDGNYGYTF	TGTGCCAGTAGTCTGGACGGGAACTATGGCTACACCTTC	NA	TRBV19	TRBJ1-2	NA
CSVVTRNTEAFF	TGCAGCGTTGTAACAAGGAACACTGAAGCTTTCTTT	NA	TRBV29-1	TRBJ1-1	NA
CASSLGQRSETQYF	TGTGCCAGCAGCTTGGGACAACGGTCGGAGACCCAGTACTTC	NA	TRBV7-8	TRBJ2-5	few
CSVENRGPDTQYF	TGCAGCGTTGAAAACAGGGGGCCAGATACGCAGTATTTT	TRBD1	TRBV29-1	TRBJ2-3	NA
CASRRTGDYGYTF	TGTGCCAGCAGGAGGACAGGGGACTATGGCTACACCTTC	TRBD1	TRBV12-3/TRBV12-4	TRBJ1-2	few
CASSPGPMNTEAFF	TGTGCCAGCTCACCGGGGCCTATGAACACTGAAGCTTTCTTT	NA	TRBV18	TRBJ1-1	NA
CASSRRFRATQYF	TGTGCCAGCAGCCGCCGCTTTCGGGCGACCCAGTACTTC	NA	TRBV3-1/TRBV3-2	TRBJ2-5	NA
CASSEGRQETQYF	TGTGCCAGCAGTGAGGGTCGACAAGAGACCCAGTACTTC	NA	TRBV6-1	TRBJ2-5	NA
CASSGIPSREEDYTF	TGTGCCAGCAGCGGAATCCCCTCCAGGGAGGAGGACTACACCTTC	NA	TRBV5-4	TRBJ1-2	NA
CASSPGTGALMNTEAFF	TGTGCCAGCAGCCCCGGGACAGGCGCCCTCATGAACACTGAAGCTTTCTTT	TRBD1	TRBV3-1/TRBV3-2	TRBJ1-1	NA
CASSEGVFSYNEQFF	TGTGCCAGCAGTGAAGGAGTATTTTCCTACAATGAGCAGTTCTTC	NA	TRBV6-1	TRBJ2-1	NA
CASSYGQNTEAFF	TGTGCCAGCAGTTACGGGCAAAACACTGAAGCTTTCTTT	NA	TRBV6-2/TRBV6-3	TRBJ1-1	NA
CASSPGTGTNYGYTF	TGTGCCAGCTCACCAGGGACAGGGACTAACTATGGCTACACCTTC	TRBD1	TRBV18	TRBJ1-2	NA
CASSDDRLGSSYGYTF	TGTGCCAGCAGTGATGATAGGTTGGGTTCGAGCTATGGCTACACCTTC	NA	TRBV6-1	TRBJ1-2	medium-sized
CAITLAGGPTDTQYF	TGTGCCATCACCCTAGCGGGGGGGCCTACAGATACGCAGTATTTT	TRBD2	TRBV10-3	TRBJ2-3	NA
CASRPRAWGTGTDTQYF	TGTGCCAGCAGGCCCAGAGCGTGGGGGACTGGCACAGATACGCAGTATTTT	NA	TRBV2	TRBJ2-3	NA
CASSNTGTIETQYF	TGTGCCAGCAGCAATACCGGGACAATAGAGACCCAGTACTTC	NA	TRBV9	TRBJ2-5	NA
CASSQGGGAGEKLFF	TGTGCCAGCAGCCAAGGTGGAGGGGCAGGGGAAAAACTGTTTTTT	NA	TRBV3-1/TRBV3-2	TRBJ1-4	NA
CASSRGGTAYEQYF	TGCGCCAGCAGCAGGGGTGGGACAGCCTACGAGCAGTACTTC	TRBD1	TRBV4-1	TRBJ2-7	NA
CASSLGLAGYYEQYF	TGCGCCAGCAGCTTGGGACTAGCGGGATACTACGAGCAGTACTTC	TRBD2	TRBV5-1	TRBJ2-7	NA
CATSDTGQGNQPQHF	TGTGCCACCAGTGATACAGGGCAGGGAAATCAGCCCCAGCATTTT	NA	TRBV24-1	TRBJ1-5	few
CASSSDRVGYGYTF	TGTGCCAGCAGCTCGGACAGGGTGGGGTATGGCTACACCTTC	TRBD1	TRBV28	TRBJ1-2	NA
CASSPSKGDYGYTF	TGTGCCAGCTCCCCGAGTAAGGGAGACTATGGCTACACCTTC	NA	TRBV18	TRBJ1-2	NA
CASSLHSSYEQYF	TGTGCCAGCAGCTTACATTCCTCCTACGAGCAGTACTTC	NA	TRBV11-3	TRBJ2-7	NA
CASSPGRKVLNTEAFF	TGTGCCAGCTCACCCGGCAGAAAAGTCCTGAACACTGAAGCTTTCTTT	NA	TRBV18	TRBJ1-1	NA
CASTQSGGAETQYF	TGTGCCAGCACTCAATCAGGGGGCGCGGAGACCCAGTACTTC	TRBD1	TRBV2	TRBJ2-5	NA
CASSLFPTSYNEQFF	TGTGCCAGCAGCTTATTCCCCACCTCCTACAATGAGCAGTTCTTC	NA	TRBV7-3	TRBJ2-1	NA
CASSLLVAAVSGANVLTF	TGTGCCAGCAGTTTATTGGTGGCAGCTGTCTCTGGGGCCAACGTCCTGACTTTC	NA	TRBV27	TRBJ2-6	NA
CANRLTGPQSRAFF	TGTGCCAACAGACTTACAGGGCCCCAGTCAAGAGCTTTCTTT	NA	TRBV7-8	TRBJ1-1	NA
CASKFEGPYNEQFF	TGTGCCAGTAAATTTGAGGGGCCCTACAATGAGCAGTTCTTC	NA	TRBV19	TRBJ2-1	NA
CASSFRGPGELFF	TGTGCCAGCAGTTTCAGGGGTCCCGGGGAGCTGTTTTTT	NA	TRBV27	TRBJ2-2	NA
CASSEARGAGTDTQYF	TGTGCCAGCAGTGAAGCAAGAGGGGCCGGCACAGATACGCAGTATTTT	NA	TRBV2	TRBJ2-3	NA
CASSEGQVVSGNTIYF	TGTGCCAGCAGTGAAGGACAGGTGGTCTCTGGAAACACCATATATTTT	NA	TRBV6-1	TRBJ1-3	NA
CASSMTGGLFAYEQYF	TGTGCCAGCAGTATGACAGGGGGGTTGTTCGCCTACGAGCAGTACTTC	TRBD1	TRBV27	TRBJ2-7	NA
CASSVAEGAGNTIYF	TGTGCCAGCAGCGTAGCTGAGGGAGCTGGAAACACCATATATTTT	NA	TRBV9	TRBJ1-3	NA
CSASLGATGELFF	TGCAGTGCTAGTTTAGGGGCTACCGGGGAGCTGTTTTTT	NA	TRBV20-1	TRBJ2-2	NA
CASSWGETVNQPQHF	TGTGCCAGCAGCTGGGGGGAGACCGTCAATCAGCCCCAGCATTTT	NA	TRBV5-5	TRBJ1-5	NA